Listed below are T cell receptor beta chains from one sample, sequenced in a study of blood T cell repertoires in COVID-19. Repertoires were generated with immunoSEQ multiplex PCR, while TCRdb's copy carries only in-frame clones and drops some. The sample holds about 130,000 clones; approximately 85% are singletons and the top ten take under 7%. Specimen: peripheral blood. These TCRs come from a man older than 75 with active or convalescent COVID-19. Both conserved end residues are part of each CDR3. The D gene is left open where the match is weak. The size field is filled for only some rows; it gives once, few, many or a size class.

few TRBJ2-2 NA TRBV6-6 CASSLRYTGELFF TGTGCCAGCAGCCTGCGGTACACCGGGGAGCTGTTTTTT
NA TRBJ2-1 NA TRBV3-1/TRBV3-2 CASSSLRNEQFF TGTGCCAGCAGTTCGTTGAGGAATGAGCAGTTCTTC
NA TRBJ2-4 NA TRBV19 CASSIGPSAAGPNIQYF TGTGCCAGTAGTATAGGCCCCTCAGCGGCGGGGCCCAACATTCAGTACTTC
once TRBJ1-1 NA TRBV5-1 CASSLGGAGETEAFF TGCGCCAGCAGCTTGGGCGGCGCAGGGGAAACTGAAGCTTTCTTT
NA TRBJ2-1 NA TRBV21-1 CASSKGVIEVVGPGGESYNEQFF TGTGCCAGCAGCAAAGGTGTAATCGAGGTTGTAGGGCCGGGGGGTGAATCCTACAATGAGCAGTTCTTC
NA TRBJ2-2 NA TRBV24-1 CATSPLRGGSYTGELFF TGTGCCACCAGTCCCTTGAGGGGAGGTTCGTACACCGGGGAGCTGTTTTTT
NA TRBJ1-1 NA TRBV3-1/TRBV3-2 CASSQRGGLGTEAFF TGTGCCAGCAGCCAGAGGGGAGGCCTGGGCACTGAAGCTTTCTTT
NA TRBJ2-7 TRBD1 TRBV28 CASSPRQGADEQYF TGTGCCAGCAGTCCGCGACAGGGGGCCGACGAGCAGTACTTC
NA TRBJ2-7 NA TRBV28 CASSLGGPSLYEQYF TGTGCCAGCAGTTTAGGCGGGCCGTCTCTCTACGAGCAGTACTTC
NA TRBJ2-5 NA TRBV5-1 CASSFPSGETQYF TGCGCCAGCAGCTTCCCTAGTGGAGAGACCCAGTACTTC